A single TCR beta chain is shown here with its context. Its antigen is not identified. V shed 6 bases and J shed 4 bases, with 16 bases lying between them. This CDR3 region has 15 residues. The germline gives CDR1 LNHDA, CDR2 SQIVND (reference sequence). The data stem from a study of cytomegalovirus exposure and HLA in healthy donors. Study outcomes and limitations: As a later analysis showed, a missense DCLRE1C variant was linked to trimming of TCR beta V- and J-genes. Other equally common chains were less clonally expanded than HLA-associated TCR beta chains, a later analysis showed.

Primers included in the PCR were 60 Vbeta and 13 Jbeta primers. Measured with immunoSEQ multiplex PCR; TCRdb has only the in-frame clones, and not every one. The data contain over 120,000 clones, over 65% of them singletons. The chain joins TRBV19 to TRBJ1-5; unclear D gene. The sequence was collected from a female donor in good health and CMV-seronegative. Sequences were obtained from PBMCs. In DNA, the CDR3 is TGTGCCAGTAGCCCTACAGACACCTCAAATCAGCCCCAGCATTTT. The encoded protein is CASSPTDTSNQPQHF.